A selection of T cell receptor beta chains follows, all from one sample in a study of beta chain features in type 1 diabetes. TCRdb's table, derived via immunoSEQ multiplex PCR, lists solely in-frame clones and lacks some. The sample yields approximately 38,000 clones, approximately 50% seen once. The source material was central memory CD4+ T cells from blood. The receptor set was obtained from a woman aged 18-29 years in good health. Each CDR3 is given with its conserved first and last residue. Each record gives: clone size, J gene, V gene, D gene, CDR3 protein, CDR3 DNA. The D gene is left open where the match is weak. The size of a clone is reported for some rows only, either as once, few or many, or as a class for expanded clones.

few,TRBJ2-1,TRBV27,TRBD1,CASKDRTGDYRDYNEQFF,TGTGCCAGCAAAGATAGGACAGGGGATTATAGGGACTACAATGAGCAGTTCTTC
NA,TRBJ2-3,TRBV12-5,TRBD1,CASGPTGTGRPDTQYF,TGTGCTAGTGGTCCAACCGGGACAGGGCGTCCAGATACGCAGTATTTT
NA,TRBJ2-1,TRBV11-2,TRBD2,CASSNQASGSSYNEQFF,TGTGCCAGCAGCAACCAGGCTAGCGGGAGCTCCTACAATGAGCAGTTCTTC
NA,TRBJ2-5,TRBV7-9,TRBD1,CASSPKDRIQETQYF,TGTGCCAGCAGCCCCAAGGACAGGATACAAGAGACCCAGTACTTC
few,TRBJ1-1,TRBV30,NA,CAWSWEGKNTEAFF,TGTGCCTGGAGTTGGGAGGGAAAGAACACTGAAGCTTTCTTT
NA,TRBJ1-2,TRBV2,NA,CASSEGRGRGGYTF,TGTGCCAGCAGTGAAGGCAGGGGTCGCGGTGGCTACACCTTC
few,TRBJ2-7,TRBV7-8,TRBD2,CASSSELAGGREQYF,TGTGCCAGCAGCTCCGAACTAGCGGGAGGTAGAGAGCAGTACTTC
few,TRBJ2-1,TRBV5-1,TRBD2,CASSSRTSGGGNEQFF,TGCGCCAGCAGCTCAAGGACTAGCGGAGGTGGGAATGAGCAGTTCTTC
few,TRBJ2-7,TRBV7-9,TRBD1,CASSRDRDEQYF,TGTGCCAGCAGTCGGGACAGGGACGAGCAGTACTTC
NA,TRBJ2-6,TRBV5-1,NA,CASSQSLSGANVLTF,TGCGCCAGCAGCCAGTCCCTCTCTGGGGCCAACGTCCTGACTTTC
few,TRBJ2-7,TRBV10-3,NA,CAISESLAAYEQYF,TGTGCCATCAGTGAGTCGCTCGCGGCCTACGAGCAGTACTTC
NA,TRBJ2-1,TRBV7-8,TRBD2,CASSQAGGAEQFF,TGTGCCAGCAGCCAGGCGGGAGGGGCTGAGCAGTTCTTC
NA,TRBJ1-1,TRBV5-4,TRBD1,CASSSGQARSMNTEAFF,TGTGCCAGCAGCTCAGGACAGGCCCGATCCATGAACACTGAAGCTTTCTTT
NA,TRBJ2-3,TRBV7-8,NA,CASSILDRATDTQYF,TGTGCCAGCAGCATCCTGGACAGAGCCACAGATACGCAGTATTTT
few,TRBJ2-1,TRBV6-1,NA,CASSSSSYNEQFF,TGTGCCAGCAGTTCTAGCTCCTACAATGAGCAGTTCTTC
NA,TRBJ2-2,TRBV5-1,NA,CASSLDTNTGELFF,TGCGCCAGCAGCTTAGATACTAACACCGGGGAGCTGTTTTTT
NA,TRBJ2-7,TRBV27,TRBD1,CASTPTGVPPYEQYF,TGTGCCAGCACCCCAACAGGGGTTCCTCCCTACGAGCAGTACTTC
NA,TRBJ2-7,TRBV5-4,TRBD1,CASSRAGTGTTYEQYF,TGTGCCAGCAGCCGCGCGGGGACAGGGACCACCTACGAGCAGTACTTC
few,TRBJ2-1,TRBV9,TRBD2,CASSETSGMYNEQFF,TGTGCCAGCAGCGAAACTAGCGGAATGTACAATGAGCAGTTCTTC
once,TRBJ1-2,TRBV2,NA,CATRDLTRGFDYGYTF,TGTGCCACCAGGGACCTCACCAGGGGATTCGACTATGGCTACACCTTC
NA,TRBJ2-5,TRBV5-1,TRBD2,CASSRTSGTNQETQYF,TGCGCCAGCAGCAGGACTAGCGGGACTAACCAAGAGACCCAGTACTTC
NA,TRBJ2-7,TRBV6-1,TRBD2,CASSEGGTTGYEQYF,TGTGCCAGCAGTGAGGGAGGGACTACGGGCTACGAGCAGTACTTC
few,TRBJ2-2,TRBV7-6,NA,CASRRDFSTGELFF,TGTGCCAGCCGCAGAGACTTTTCCACCGGGGAGCTGTTTTTT
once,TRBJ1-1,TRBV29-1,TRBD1,CSVGTENMNTEAFF,TGCAGCGTCGGGACAGAAAACATGAACACTGAAGCTTTCTTT
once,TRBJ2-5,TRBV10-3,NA,CAISEFSETQYF,TGTGCCATCAGTGAGTTCAGTGAGACCCAGTACTTC
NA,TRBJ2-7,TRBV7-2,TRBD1,CASSPDRGLYEQYF,TGTGCCAGCAGCCCGGACAGGGGACTCTACGAGCAGTACTTC
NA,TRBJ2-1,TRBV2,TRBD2,CASRTSGRGNEQFF,TGTGCCAGCCGGACTAGCGGGAGGGGTAATGAGCAGTTCTTC
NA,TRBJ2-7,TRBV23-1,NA,CASLRGTTSYEQYF,TGCGCCAGCCTAAGAGGCACAACGTCCTACGAGCAGTACTTC
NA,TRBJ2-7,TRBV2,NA,CASRIDRSSYEQYF,TGTGCCAGCAGGATTGACAGGAGCTCCTACGAGCAGTACTTC
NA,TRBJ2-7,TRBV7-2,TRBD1,CASSSAGQGLYEQYF,TGTGCCAGCAGCTCGGCGGGACAGGGTCTATACGAGCAGTACTTC
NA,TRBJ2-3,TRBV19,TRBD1,CASSTTQGADTQYF,TGTGCCAGTAGTACCACCCAGGGGGCAGATACGCAGTATTTT
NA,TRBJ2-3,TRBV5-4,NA,CASSLDTTDTQYF,TGTGCCAGCAGCTTGGACACGACAGATACGCAGTATTTT
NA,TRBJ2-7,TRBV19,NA,CASTNKGHPYEQYF,TGTGCCAGTACCAATAAAGGACACCCCTACGAGCAGTACTTC
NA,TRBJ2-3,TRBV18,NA,CASSPTNPGEWGTDTQYF,TGTGCCAGCTCACCAACAAACCCGGGGGAGTGGGGCACAGATACGCAGTATTTT
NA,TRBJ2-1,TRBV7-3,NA,CASIGDGGGSSGNEQFF,TGTGCCAGCATCGGAGACGGCGGAGGATCATCGGGTAATGAGCAGTTCTTC
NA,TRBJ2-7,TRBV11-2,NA,CASSQTGSYEQYF,TGTGCCAGCAGTCAGACAGGCTCCTACGAGCAGTACTTC
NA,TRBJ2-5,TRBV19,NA,CASSIRAGSQETQYF,TGTGCCAGTAGTATTCGGGCAGGGTCCCAAGAGACCCAGTACTTC
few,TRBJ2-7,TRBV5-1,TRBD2,CASSPLTSGTSYEQYF,TGCGCCAGCAGCCCCTTGACTAGCGGGACCTCCTACGAGCAGTACTTC
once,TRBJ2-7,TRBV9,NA,CASSPSASRSYEQYF,TGTGCCAGCAGCCCATCGGCTAGCAGGTCCTACGAGCAGTACTTC
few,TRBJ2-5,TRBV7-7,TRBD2,CASSPSGSREETQYF,TGTGCCAGCAGCCCTAGCGGGAGTAGGGAAGAGACCCAGTACTTC
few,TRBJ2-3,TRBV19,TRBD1,CASSSSRDRGTGATDTQYF,TGTGCCAGTAGTTCGTCCCGGGACAGGGGAACGGGGGCCACAGATACGCAGTATTTT
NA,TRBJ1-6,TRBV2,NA,CASSEVGDNSPLHF,TGTGCCAGCAGTGAAGTAGGGGATAATTCACCCCTCCACTTT
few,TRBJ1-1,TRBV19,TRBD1,CASSRGQITEAFF,TGTGCCAGTAGCCGGGGACAGATCACTGAAGCTTTCTTT
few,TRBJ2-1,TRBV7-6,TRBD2,CASSAPGLAGGQQFF,TGTGCCAGCAGCGCACCGGGACTAGCGGGGGGACAGCAGTTCTTC
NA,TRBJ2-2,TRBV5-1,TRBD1,CASREQGETGELFF,TGCGCCAGCAGGGAACAGGGGGAGACCGGGGAGCTGTTTTTT
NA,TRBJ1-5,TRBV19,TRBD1,CASSRDRGSGYSNQPQHF,TGTGCCAGTAGTAGAGACAGGGGGTCTGGGTATAGCAATCAGCCCCAGCATTTT
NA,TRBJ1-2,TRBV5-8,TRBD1,CASSVGTGNYDYGYTF,TGTGCCAGCAGCGTCGGGACAGGGAACTATGACTATGGCTACACCTTC
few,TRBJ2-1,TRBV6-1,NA,CASSRVAGAYNEQFF,TGTGCCAGCAGTAGAGTGGCGGGGGCGTACAATGAGCAGTTCTTC
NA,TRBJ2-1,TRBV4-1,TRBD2,CASSQRTSGLGDEQFF,TGCGCCAGCAGCCAACGTACTAGCGGGCTTGGGGATGAGCAGTTCTTC
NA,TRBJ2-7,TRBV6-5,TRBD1,CASSIDRDGYEQYF,TGTGCCAGCAGTATCGACAGGGATGGCTACGAGCAGTACTTC
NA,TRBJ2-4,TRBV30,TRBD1,CAWSGQGLAKNIQYF,TGTGCCTGGAGCGGACAGGGGTTAGCCAAAAACATTCAGTACTTC
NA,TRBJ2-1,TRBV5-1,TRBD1,CASSFGQGIGEQFF,TGCGCCAGCAGCTTCGGACAGGGGATTGGTGAGCAGTTCTTC
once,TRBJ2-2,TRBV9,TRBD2,CASSVATRLAGGTGELFF,TGTGCCAGCAGCGTAGCTACCAGACTAGCGGGAGGGACCGGGGAGCTGTTTTTT